Below are 8 T cell receptor beta chains sequenced from a single sample in a study of PD-1 blockade in classical Hodgkin lymphoma. All patients relapsed after autologous stem cell transplantation, and brentuximab vedotin exposure varied. Repertoires were generated with immunoSEQ multiplex PCR, while TCRdb's copy carries only in-frame clones and drops some. The top ten hold roughly 21% of the sample, which has 90,000 to 120,000 clones, 89% seen once. The specimen comprised peripheral blood mononuclear cells (PBMCs), sampled before the second cycle of nivolumab. The receptor set was obtained from a human donor with classical Hodgkin lymphoma.

The chain has TRBV4-3 and TRBJ2-5, with 10 bases matching TRBD2. The CDR3 extends over 16 amino acids. J gave up 4 bases and V 0 bases, and 5 bases lay outside the gene matches. Germline-derived CDR1 and CDR2 are LGHNA and YSLEER. The CDR3 DNA follows: TGCGCCAGCAGCCAAGATGCTAGCGGGAGCGTAGAGACCCAGTACTTC. Encoded protein: CASSQDASGSVETQYF.

This clone has just one count. Other DNA sequences in the same sample also yield this CDR3. The rearrangement joins TRBV30 to TRBJ1-5; D may be TRBD1 (6 bases). V lost 1 base and J lost 2, with 9 bases in between. The CDR3 contains 14 residues. Germline-derived CDR1 and CDR2 are GTSNPN and SVGIG (reference sequence). This CDR3 is CAWSGGGGNQPQHF. DNA of the CDR3: TGTGCCTGGAGTGGAGGGGGTGGCAATCAGCCCCAGCATTTT.

The chain has TRBV14 and TRBJ1-2, with unresolved D. The germline V gene has CDR1 SGHDN and CDR2 FVKESK. This CDR3 has 19 residues. V lost 5 bases, J lost 1 base, and 26 bases lay in between. CDR3 sequence (DNA): TGTGCCAGCAGCGGAGTAAGAAGTGCGGGAGTCGATAATAACTATGGCTACACCTTC. Its translation: CASSGVRSAGVDNNYGYTF. Full variable domain (remainder filled in from reference TRBV14 and TRBJ1-2): EAGVTQFPSHSVIEKGQTVTLRCDPISGHDNLYWYRRVMGKEIKFLLHFVKESKQDESGMPNNRFLAERTGGTYSTLKVQPAELEDSGVYFCASSGVRSAGVDNNYGYTFGSGTRLTVV.

The chain joins TRBV20-1 to TRBJ1-1; no firm D call. CDR1 DFQATT and CDR2 SNEGSKA come from the germline V gene (reference sequence). V gave up 8 bases and J gave up 8 bases, with 15 bases separating them. CDR3 size: 11 residues. The CDR3 sequence is CSTRTDFEAFF. DNA for the CDR3: TGCAGTACCCGGACGGACTTCGAAGCTTTCTTT.

This rearrangement joins TRBV30 to TRBJ2-1, with TRBD1 matching 9 bases. Germline assignment: CDR1 GTSNPN and CDR2 SVGIG (reference sequence). V dropped 5 bases and J dropped 3; count of bases not matched to a gene: 2. The CDR3 is 13 residues long. CDR3 sequence reads: CAWGQGNYNEQFF. In DNA form, the CDR3 reads TGTGCCTGGGGACAGGGGAACTACAATGAGCAGTTCTTC.

The genes are TRBV7-2 and TRBJ2-1; D not resolved. Trimming stripped 1 base from V and 8 bases from J, with 6 bases between. The CDR3 covers 12 residues. CDR1 and CDR2 (germline): SGHTA, FQGNSA. The chain's CDR3 is CASSLGGYEQFF. In DNA form, the CDR3 reads TGTGCCAGCAGCTTAGGAGGCTATGAGCAGTTCTTC.

CDR3 sequence: CASSFMGRGVSDTEAFF. The CDR3 nucleotides are TGTGCCAGCAGCTTCATGGGGCGGGGGGTCTCGGACACTGAAGCTTTCTTT. The chain links TRBV7-9 to TRBJ1-1; weak D call: TRBD1 (5 bases). V was pared by 3 bases and J by 3 bases, with 20 bases between. This CDR3 region has 17 residues. Germline V lookup: CDR1 SEHNR, CDR2 FQNEAQ (reference sequence). The full variable domain, its missing parts supplied by reference TRBV7-9 and TRBJ1-1, is DTGVSQNPRHKITKRGQNVTFRCDPISEHNRLYWYRQTLGQGPEFLTYFQNEAQLEKSRLLSDRFSAERPKGSFSTLEIQRTEQGDSAMYLCASSFMGRGVSDTEAFFGQGTRLTVV.

This sequence joins TRBV28 and TRBJ1-2, with D possibly being TRBD1 (5 bases). The CDR3 runs to 14 residues. V gave up 3 bases and J gave up 2 bases, with 10 bases separating them. Looked up from germline, CDR1 is MDHEN and CDR2 is SYDVKM. In DNA form, the CDR3 reads TGTGCCAGCAGTTTGGGGCAAGGGAACTATGGCTACACCTTC. This gives the protein CASSLGQGNYGYTF.